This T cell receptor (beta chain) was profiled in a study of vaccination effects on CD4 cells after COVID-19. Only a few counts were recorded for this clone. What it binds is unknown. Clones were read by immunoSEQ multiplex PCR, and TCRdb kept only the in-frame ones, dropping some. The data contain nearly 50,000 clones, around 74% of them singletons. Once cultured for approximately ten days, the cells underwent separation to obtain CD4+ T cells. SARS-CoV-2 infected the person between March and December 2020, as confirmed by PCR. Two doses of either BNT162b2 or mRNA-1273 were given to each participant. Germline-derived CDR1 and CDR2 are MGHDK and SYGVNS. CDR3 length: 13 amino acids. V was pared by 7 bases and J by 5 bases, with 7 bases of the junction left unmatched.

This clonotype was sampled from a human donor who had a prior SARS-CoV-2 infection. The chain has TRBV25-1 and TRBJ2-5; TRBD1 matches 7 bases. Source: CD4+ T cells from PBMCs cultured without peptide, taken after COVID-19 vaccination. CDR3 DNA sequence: TGTGCCAGCACTCAAGGGGGCAGGGAGACCCAGTACTTC. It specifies CASTQGGRETQYF.